This T cell receptor (beta chain) was obtained from a study of blood T cell repertoires in COVID-19. Sequencing was performed with immunoSEQ multiplex PCR; in TCRdb, only in-frame clones are kept and a portion is missing. The data show about 330,000 clones, with roughly 90% seen just once and about 18% held by the top ten. Germline lookup yields CDR1 MDHEN and CDR2 SYDVKM. The CDR3 extends over 18 amino acids. With V trimmed by 3 bases and J by 0 bases, 12 bases remained unmatched. Ages ranged from roughly 18 to 100 years, with residence in 20 to 30 US areas. Recovered status applied to Cohort 3 donors who had two consecutive negative PCRs. It also applied to those with clearance or with symptom resolution.

The sequencing sample was made of PBMCs or T cells enriched from blood (not recorded which). The rearrangement uses TRBV28 and TRBJ2-3; 7 nucleotides align to TRBD1. The receptor's source is a young woman who had recovered from COVID-19. The CDR3 DNA reads TGTGCCAGCAGTTTGAAATTGGGGGACAGCTCTAGCACAGATACGCAGTATTTT. Amino acid sequence: CASSLKLGDSSSTDTQYF.